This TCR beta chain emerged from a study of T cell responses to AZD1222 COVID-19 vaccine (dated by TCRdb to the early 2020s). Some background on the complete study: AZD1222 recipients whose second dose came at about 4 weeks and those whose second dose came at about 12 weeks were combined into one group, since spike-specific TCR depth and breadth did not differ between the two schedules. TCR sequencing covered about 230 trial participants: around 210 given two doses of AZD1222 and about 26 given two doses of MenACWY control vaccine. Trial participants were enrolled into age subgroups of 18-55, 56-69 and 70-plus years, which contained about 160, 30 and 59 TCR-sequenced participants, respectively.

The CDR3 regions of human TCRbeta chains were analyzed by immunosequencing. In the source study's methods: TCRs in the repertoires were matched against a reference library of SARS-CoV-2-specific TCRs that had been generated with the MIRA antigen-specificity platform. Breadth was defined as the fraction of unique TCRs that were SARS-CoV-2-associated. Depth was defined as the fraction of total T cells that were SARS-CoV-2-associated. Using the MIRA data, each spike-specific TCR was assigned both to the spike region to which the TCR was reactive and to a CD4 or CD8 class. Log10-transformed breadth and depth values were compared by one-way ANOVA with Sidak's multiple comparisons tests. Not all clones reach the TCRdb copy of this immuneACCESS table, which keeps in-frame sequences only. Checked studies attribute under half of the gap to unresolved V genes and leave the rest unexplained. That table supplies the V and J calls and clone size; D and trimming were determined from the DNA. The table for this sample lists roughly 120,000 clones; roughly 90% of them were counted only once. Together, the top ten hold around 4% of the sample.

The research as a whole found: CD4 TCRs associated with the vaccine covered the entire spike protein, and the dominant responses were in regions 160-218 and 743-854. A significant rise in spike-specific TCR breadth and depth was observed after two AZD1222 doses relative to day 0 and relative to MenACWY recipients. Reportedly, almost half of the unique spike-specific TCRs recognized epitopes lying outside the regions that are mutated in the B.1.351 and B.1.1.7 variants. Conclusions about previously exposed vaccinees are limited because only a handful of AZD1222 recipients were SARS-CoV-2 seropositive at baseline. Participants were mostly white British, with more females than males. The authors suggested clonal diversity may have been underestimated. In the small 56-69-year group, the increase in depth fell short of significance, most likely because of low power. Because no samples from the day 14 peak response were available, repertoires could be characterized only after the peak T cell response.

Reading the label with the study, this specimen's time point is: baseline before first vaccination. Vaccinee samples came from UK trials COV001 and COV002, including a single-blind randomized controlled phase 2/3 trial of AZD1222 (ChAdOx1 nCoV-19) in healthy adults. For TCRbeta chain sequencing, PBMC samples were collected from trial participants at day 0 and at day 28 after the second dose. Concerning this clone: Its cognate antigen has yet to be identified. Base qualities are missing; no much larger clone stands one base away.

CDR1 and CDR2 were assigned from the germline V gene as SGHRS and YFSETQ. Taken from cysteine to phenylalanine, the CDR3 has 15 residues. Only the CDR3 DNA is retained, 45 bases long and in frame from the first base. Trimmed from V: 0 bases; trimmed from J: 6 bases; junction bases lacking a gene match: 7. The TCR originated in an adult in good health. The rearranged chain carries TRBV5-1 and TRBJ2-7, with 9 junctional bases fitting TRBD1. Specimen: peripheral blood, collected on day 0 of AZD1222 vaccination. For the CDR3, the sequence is CASSLALGTGFEQYF. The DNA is TGCGCCAGCAGCTTGGCCTTGGGGACAGGGTTCGAGCAGTACTTC.